Below, 4 T cell receptor beta chains from the same sample are listed, as sequenced in a study of cytomegalovirus exposure and HLA in healthy donors. In the PCR, 60 Vbeta and 13 Jbeta primers were used. TCRdb's copy holds only in-frame clones and misses some; the assay was immunoSEQ multiplex PCR. This table has under 200,000 clones, about 80% appearing once. Input material: PBMCs. Every receptor here comes from a woman in her fifties or sixties in good health and CMV-seronegative.

CDR3 DNA: TGTGCCAGCAGCCAAGTACTAGCGGCCAGTTCCGAGCAGTACTTC. Its protein is CASSQVLAASSEQYF. The chain links TRBV7-9 to TRBJ2-7; 8 bases are a match to TRBD2. Germline V CDR1 and CDR2: SEHNR, FQNEAQ (reference sequence). J lost 6 bases, V lost 5 bases, and 12 bases had no gene match. The length of the CDR3 is 15 residues.

The table lists this clone with a few counts. The chain combines TRBV7-2 with TRBJ1-2; TRBD1 might be the D (6 bases). The CDR3 sequence is 14 residues long. Trimming took 5 bases from V and 8 from J, leaving 18 bases between them. Germline V CDR1 and CDR2: SGHTA, FQGNSA. The CDR3 protein is CASSAQTGYGGYTF. CDR3 sequence (DNA): TGTGCCAGCAGCGCTCAAACAGGGTATGGGGGCTACACCTTC. Variable domain in full (rest from reference TRBV7-2 and TRBJ1-2): GAGVSQSPSNKVTEKGKDVELRCDPISGHTALYWYRQSLGQGLEFLIYFQGNSAPDKSGLPSDRFSAERTGGSVSTLTIQRTQQEDSAVYLCASSAQTGYGGYTFGSGTRLTVV.

This clone was detected only once. The rearrangement uses TRBV6-5 and TRBJ1-1, with TRBD1 matching 10 bases. Trimming took 6 bases from V and 6 from J; bases not matched to a gene: 4. Germline CDR1 and CDR2: MNHEY and SVGAGI. The CDR3 contains 13 residues. CDR3 DNA sequence: TGTGCCAGCAGACCGGACAGGGGGTCTGAAGCTTTCTTT. The encoded protein is CASRPDRGSEAFF.

The chain combines TRBV6-6 with TRBJ1-2; TRBD1 might be the D (6 bases). The CDR3 is 15 residues long. The germline V gene encodes CDR1 MNHNY and CDR2 SVGAGI (reference sequence). The V end lost 2 bases, the J end lost 1 base, and 11 bases lay between the germline ends. The CDR3 spells CASSYQQGLNYGYTF. Here the CDR3 DNA reads TGTGCCAGCAGTTACCAGCAGGGGCTTAACTATGGCTACACCTTC.